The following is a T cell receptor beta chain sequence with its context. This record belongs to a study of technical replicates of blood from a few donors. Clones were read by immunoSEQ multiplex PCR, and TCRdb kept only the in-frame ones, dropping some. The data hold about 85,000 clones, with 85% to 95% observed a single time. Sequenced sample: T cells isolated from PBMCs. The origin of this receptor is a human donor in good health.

CDR3 coding DNA: TGTGCCAGCAACCCGGGACAGGGTTACCTCCGAGGCTACACCTTC. Protein: CASNPGQGYLRGYTF. This chain uses TRBV28 with TRBJ1-2; 9 nucleotides align to TRBD1. The CDR3 extends over 15 amino acids. Germline V CDR1 and CDR2: MDHEN, SYDVKM. After removal of 7 bases from V and 8 bases from J, the junction contained 14 bases not matched to a gene.